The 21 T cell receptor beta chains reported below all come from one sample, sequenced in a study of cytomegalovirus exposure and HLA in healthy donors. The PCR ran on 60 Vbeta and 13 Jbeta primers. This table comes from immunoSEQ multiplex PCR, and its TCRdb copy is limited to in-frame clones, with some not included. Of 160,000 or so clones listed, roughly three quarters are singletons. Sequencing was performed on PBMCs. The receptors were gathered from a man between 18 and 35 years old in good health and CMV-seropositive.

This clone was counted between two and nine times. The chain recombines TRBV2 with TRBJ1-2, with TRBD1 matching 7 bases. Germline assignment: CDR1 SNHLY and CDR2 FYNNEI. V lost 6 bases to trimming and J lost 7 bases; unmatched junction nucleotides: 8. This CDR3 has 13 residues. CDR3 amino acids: CASSPTGSGGYTF. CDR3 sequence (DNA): TGTGCCAGCAGCCCGACAGGGTCAGGTGGCTACACCTTC.

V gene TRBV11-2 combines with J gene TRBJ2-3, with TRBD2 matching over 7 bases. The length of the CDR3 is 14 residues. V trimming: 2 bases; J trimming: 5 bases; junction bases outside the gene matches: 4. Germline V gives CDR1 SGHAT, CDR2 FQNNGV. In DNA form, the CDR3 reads TGTGCCAGCAGCTTACGTCCTAGCGGAGATACGCAGTATTTT. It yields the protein CASSLRPSGDTQYF.

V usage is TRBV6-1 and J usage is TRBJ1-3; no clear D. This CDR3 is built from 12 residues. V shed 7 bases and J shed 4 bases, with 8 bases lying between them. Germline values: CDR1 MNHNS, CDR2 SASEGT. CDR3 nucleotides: TGTGCCAGCACAGGAGGGGGAAACACCATATATTTT. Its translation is CASTGGGNTIYF.

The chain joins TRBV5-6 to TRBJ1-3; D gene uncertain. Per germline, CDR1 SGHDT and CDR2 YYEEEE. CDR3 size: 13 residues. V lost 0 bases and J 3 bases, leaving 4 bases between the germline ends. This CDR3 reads CASSLGVGNTIYF. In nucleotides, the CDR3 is TGTGCCAGCAGCTTGGGAGTTGGAAACACCATATATTTT.

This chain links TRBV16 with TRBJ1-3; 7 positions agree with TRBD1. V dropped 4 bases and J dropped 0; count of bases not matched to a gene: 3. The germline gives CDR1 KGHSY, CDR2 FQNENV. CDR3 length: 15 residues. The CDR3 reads CASSRGQHSGNTIYF. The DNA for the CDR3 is TGTGCCAGCAGCCGGGGACAGCACTCTGGAAACACCATATATTTT.

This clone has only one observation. This CDR3 reads CASSLGQPGNEQFF. As DNA, the CDR3 is TGTGCCAGCAGCCTCGGCCAACCGGGGAATGAGCAGTTCTTC. The V and J genes are TRBV14 and TRBJ2-1, with D maybe TRBD2 (5 bases). Germline V CDR1 and CDR2: SGHDN, FVKESK. The CDR3 is 14 amino acids. V lost 4 bases, J lost 7 bases, and 14 bases lay in between.

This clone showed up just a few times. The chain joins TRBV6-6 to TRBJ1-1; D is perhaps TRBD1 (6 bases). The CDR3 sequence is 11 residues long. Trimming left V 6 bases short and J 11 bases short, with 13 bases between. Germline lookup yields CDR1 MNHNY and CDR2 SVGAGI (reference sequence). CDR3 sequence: CASRTNQGAFF. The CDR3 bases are TGTGCCAGCAGAACGAACCAGGGGGCTTTCTTT.

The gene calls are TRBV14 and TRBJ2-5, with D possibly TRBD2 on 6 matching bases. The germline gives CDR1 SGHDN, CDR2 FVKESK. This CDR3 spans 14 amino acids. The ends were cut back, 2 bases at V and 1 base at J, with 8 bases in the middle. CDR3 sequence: CASSQWRAQETQYF. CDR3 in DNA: TGTGCCAGCAGCCAATGGAGGGCCCAAGAGACCCAGTACTTC.

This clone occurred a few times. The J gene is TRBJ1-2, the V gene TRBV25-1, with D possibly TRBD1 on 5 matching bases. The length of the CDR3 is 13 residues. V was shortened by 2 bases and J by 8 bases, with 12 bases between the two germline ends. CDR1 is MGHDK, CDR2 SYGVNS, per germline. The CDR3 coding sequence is TGTGCCAGCAGTGAAACGACAGCTGGGGGCTACACCTTC. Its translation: CASSETTAGGYTF.

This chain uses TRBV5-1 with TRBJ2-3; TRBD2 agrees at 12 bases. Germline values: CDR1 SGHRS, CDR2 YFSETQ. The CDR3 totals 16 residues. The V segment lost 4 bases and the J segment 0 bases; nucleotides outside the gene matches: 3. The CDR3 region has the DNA TGCGCCAGCAGCGTGGGGACTAGCGGGAGCACAGATACGCAGTATTTT. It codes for CASSVGTSGSTDTQYF.

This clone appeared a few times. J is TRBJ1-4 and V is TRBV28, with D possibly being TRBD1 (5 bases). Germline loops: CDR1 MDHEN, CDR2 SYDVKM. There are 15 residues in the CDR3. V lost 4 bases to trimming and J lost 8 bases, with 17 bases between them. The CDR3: CASSSSDKVREKLFF. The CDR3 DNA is TGTGCCAGCAGTTCCTCGGACAAGGTTAGGGAAAAACTGTTTTTT. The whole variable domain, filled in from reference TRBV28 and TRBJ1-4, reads DVKVTQSSRYLVKRTGEKVFLECVQDMDHENMFWYRQDPGLGLRLIYFSYDVKMKEKGDIPEGYSVSREKKERFSLILESASTNQTSMYLCASSSSDKVREKLFFGSGTQLSVL.

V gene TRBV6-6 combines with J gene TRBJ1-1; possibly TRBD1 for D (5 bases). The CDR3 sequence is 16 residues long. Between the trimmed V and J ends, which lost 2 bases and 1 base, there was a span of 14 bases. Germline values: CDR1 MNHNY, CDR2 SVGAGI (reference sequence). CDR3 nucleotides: TGTGCCAGCAGTTACGAGCCAGGGACTTGGAACACTGAAGCTTTCTTT. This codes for CASSYEPGTWNTEAFF.

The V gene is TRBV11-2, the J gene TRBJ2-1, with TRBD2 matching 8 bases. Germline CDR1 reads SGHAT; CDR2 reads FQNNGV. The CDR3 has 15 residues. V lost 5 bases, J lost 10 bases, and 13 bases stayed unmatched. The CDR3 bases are TGTGCCAGCAGCCCCGGGAGCGGGGGTATGAGCGAGCAGTTCTTC. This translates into CASSPGSGGMSEQFF.

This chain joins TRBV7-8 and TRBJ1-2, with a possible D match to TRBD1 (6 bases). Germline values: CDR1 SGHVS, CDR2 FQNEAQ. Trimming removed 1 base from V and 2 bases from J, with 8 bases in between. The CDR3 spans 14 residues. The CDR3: CASSLETGNYGYTF. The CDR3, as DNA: TGTGCCAGCAGCTTAGAAACAGGGAACTATGGCTACACCTTC. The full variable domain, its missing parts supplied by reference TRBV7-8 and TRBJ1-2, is GAGVSQSPRYKVAKRGQDVALRCDPISGHVSLFWYQQALGQGPEFLTYFQNEAQLDKSGLPSDRFFAERPEGSVSTLKIQRTQQEDSAVYLCASSLETGNYGYTFGSGTRLTVV.

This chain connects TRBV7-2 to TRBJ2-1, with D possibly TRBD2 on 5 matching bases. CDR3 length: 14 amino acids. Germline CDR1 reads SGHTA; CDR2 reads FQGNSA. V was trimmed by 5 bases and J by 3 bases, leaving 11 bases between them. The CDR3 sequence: CASSPPGVYNEQFF. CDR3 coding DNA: TGTGCCAGCAGCCCCCCCGGGGTCTACAATGAGCAGTTCTTC.

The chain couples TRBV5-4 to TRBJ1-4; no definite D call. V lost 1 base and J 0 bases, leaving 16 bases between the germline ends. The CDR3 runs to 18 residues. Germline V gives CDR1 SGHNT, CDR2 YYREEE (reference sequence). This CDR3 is CASSLSGRAAATNEKLFF. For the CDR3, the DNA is TGTGCCAGCAGCTTGAGCGGGAGGGCAGCTGCAACTAATGAAAAACTGTTTTTT.

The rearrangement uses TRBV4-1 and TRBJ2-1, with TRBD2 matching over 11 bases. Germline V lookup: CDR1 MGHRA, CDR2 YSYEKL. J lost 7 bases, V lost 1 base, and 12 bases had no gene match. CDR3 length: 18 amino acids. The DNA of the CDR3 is TGCGCCAGCAGCCAAGCCCAACTGGGGGCTAGCGGGGGGAATGAGCAGTTCTTC. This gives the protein CASSQAQLGASGGNEQFF.

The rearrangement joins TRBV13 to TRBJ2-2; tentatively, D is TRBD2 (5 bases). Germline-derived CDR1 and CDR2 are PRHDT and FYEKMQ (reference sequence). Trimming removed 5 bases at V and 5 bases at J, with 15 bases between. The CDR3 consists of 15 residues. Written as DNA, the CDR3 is TGTGCCAGCAGCCCTTGGACTGGCGGGACCGGGGAGCTGTTTTTT. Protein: CASSPWTGGTGELFF.

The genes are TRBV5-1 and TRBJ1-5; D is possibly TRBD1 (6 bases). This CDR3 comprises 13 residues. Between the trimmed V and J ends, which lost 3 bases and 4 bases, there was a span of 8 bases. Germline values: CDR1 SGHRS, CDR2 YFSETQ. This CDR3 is CASSSQGNQPQHF. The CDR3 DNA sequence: TGCGCCAGCAGCTCACAGGGAAATCAGCCCCAGCATTTT.

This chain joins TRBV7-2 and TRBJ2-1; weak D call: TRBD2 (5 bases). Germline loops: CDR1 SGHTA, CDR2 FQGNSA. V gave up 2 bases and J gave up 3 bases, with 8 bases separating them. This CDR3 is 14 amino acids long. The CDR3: CASSLYEGYNEQFF. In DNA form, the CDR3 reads TGTGCCAGCAGCTTATACGAGGGCTACAATGAGCAGTTCTTC.

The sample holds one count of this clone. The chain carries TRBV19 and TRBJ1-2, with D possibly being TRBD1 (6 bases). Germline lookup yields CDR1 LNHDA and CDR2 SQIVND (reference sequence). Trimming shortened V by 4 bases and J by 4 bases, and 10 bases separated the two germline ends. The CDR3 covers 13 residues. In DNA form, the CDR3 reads TGTGCCAGTAGTACCGGACAGCCCTATGGCTACACCTTC. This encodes CASSTGQPYGYTF.